These 32 T cell receptor beta chains were all obtained from the same sample, sequenced in a study of shared clonotypes between healthy human individuals. Produced via immunoSEQ multiplex PCR; TCRdb's table is partial and in-frame only. The sample has roughly 2.2 million clones; about nine tenths are singletons. Sequenced sample: naive CD4+ T cells from PBMCs. The subset is: CD45RA+ positively selected. The source of these receptors is a man aged 18 to 30 in good health. Some clones in this sample may be carry-over from other donors' samples.

The chain combines TRBV9 with TRBJ2-3; the D is unclear. The CDR3 has 15 amino acids. Deletions cut 4 bases from V and 5 bases from J, with 17 bases between. Germline values: CDR1 SGDLS, CDR2 YYNGEE. The CDR3 bases are TGTGCCAGCAGCCCCCGGGCTCCCATGGGAGATACGCAGTATTTT. Translated, it gives CASSPRAPMGDTQYF.

The chain recombines TRBV28 with TRBJ2-7; 8 bases align to TRBD1. CDR3 size: 14 residues. Trimming at V came to 5 bases and at J to 2 bases, leaving 5 bases not matched to a gene. CDR1 and CDR2 (germline): MDHEN, SYDVKM. CDR3 bases: TGTGCCAGCAGTGGACAGGGTACTGCCTACGAGCAGTACTTC. Translated: CASSGQGTAYEQYF. The full variable domain, its missing parts supplied by reference TRBV28 and TRBJ2-7, is DVKVTQSSRYLVKRTGEKVFLECVQDMDHENMFWYRQDPGLGLRLIYFSYDVKMKEKGDIPEGYSVSREKKERFSLILESASTNQTSMYLCASSGQGTAYEQYFGPGTRLTVT.

The genes are TRBV7-6 and TRBJ2-7; possible D gene TRBD1, 5 bases. This CDR3 has 15 residues. V was pared by 4 bases and J by 2 bases, with 15 bases between. CDR1 is SGHVS and CDR2 is FNYEAQ in the germline V gene. For the CDR3, the DNA is TGTGCCAGCAGCTCCCAAACCTGGGGCCCCTACGAGCAGTACTTC. It is translated as CASSSQTWGPYEQYF. Using reference TRBV7-6 and TRBJ2-7 for the parts outside the CDR3, the full variable domain is GAGVSQSPRYKVTKRGQDVALRCDPISGHVSLYWYRQALGQGPEFLTYFNYEAQQDKSGLPNDRFSAERPEGSISTLTIQRTEQRDSAMYRCASSSQTWGPYEQYFGPGTRLTVT.

The chain employs TRBV6-5 and TRBJ1-1; D ambiguous. The CDR3 is made up of 12 amino acids. The germline CDR1 and CDR2 sequences are MNHEY and SVGAGI. V shed 4 bases and J shed 6 bases, with 9 bases lying between them. DNA for the CDR3: TGTGCCAGCAGTTTCGGGAGCCCTGAAGCTTTCTTT. Translating it yields CASSFGSPEAFF.

This chain connects TRBV5-8 to TRBJ1-3; D uncertain. The V end was cut by 4 bases, the J end by 4 bases, with 18 bases between. The CDR3 totals 16 residues. Looked up from germline, CDR1 is SGHTS and CDR2 is YDEGEE. The CDR3 sequence is CASSRGLGSGGNTIYF. The CDR3 nucleotides read TGTGCCAGCAGCAGAGGGCTGGGCAGCGGGGGAAACACCATATATTTT. Based on the CDR3 plus reference TRBV5-8 and TRBJ1-3, the full variable domain is EAGVTQSPTHLIKTRGQQATLRCSPISGHTSVYWYQQALGLGLQFLLWYDEGEERNRGNFPPRFSGRQFPNYSSELNVNALELEDSALYLCASSRGLGSGGNTIYFGEGSWLTVV.

This clone showed up just once. This chain connects TRBV11-3 to TRBJ2-5; TRBD2 matches at 10 bases. Losses at the gene ends were 0 bases for V and 2 bases for J; bases not matched to a gene: 3. CDR3 length: 16 residues. In germline, CDR1 is SGHNT, CDR2 YENEEA. The CDR3 sequence: CASSLEGTSEQETQYF. The DNA for the CDR3 is TGTGCCAGCAGCTTAGAAGGGACTAGCGAACAAGAGACCCAGTACTTC.

V usage is TRBV5-1 and J usage is TRBJ1-1, with D perhaps TRBD1 (5 bases). Between the trimmed V and J ends, which lost 3 bases and 1 base, there was a span of 13 bases. The CDR3 runs 15 residues. Per the germline V gene, CDR1 is SGHRS and CDR2 is YFSETQ. Here the CDR3 DNA reads TGCGCCAGCAGCTCTGGACGGAGGGGGAACACTGAAGCTTTCTTT. It codes for CASSSGRRGNTEAFF.

The J gene is TRBJ1-2, the V gene TRBV9; the match to TRBD1 covers 9 bases. Germline values: CDR1 SGDLS, CDR2 YYNGEE. This CDR3 is 15 amino acids long. The ends lost 2 bases at V and 2 bases at J; junction bases unmatched: 4. DNA of the CDR3: TGTGCCAGCAGCGTGCTCGGGACAGGGAACTATGGCTACACCTTC. The encoded protein is CASSVLGTGNYGYTF.

J is TRBJ1-2 and V is TRBV7-9; D call uncertain. Deletions cut 5 bases from V and 0 bases from J, with 4 bases between. The CDR3 sequence is 12 residues long. From germline, CDR1 is SEHNR and CDR2 FQNEAQ (reference sequence). In nucleotides, the CDR3 is TGTGCCAGCAGCACCGCTAACTATGGCTACACCTTC. Amino acid sequence: CASSTANYGYTF.

The CDR3 DNA reads TGCGCCAGCAAGGGCGGGGCGGTGAGCTCCTACGAGCAGTACTTC. Amino acid sequence: CASKGGAVSSYEQYF. V usage is TRBV5-1 and J usage is TRBJ2-7; a possible D gene is TRBD2 (6 bases). The CDR3 consists of 15 residues. The V end lost 6 bases, the J end lost 0 bases, and 16 bases lay between the germline ends. Germline V gene data show CDR1 as SGHRS and CDR2 as YFSETQ.

The chain employs TRBV7-2 and TRBJ2-7; no clear D. This CDR3 contains 13 residues. Trimming removed 5 bases at V and 9 bases at J, with 17 bases between. The germline V gene has CDR1 SGHTA and CDR2 FQGNSA. Here the CDR3 reads CASSPGTGPGQYF. CDR3 nucleotides: TGTGCCAGCAGCCCAGGAACGGGCCCCGGGCAGTACTTC.

The chain combines TRBV19 with TRBJ1-1, with 9 positions matching TRBD1. Germline lookup yields CDR1 LNHDA and CDR2 SQIVND (reference sequence). The CDR3 spans 15 residues. V trimming: 1 base; J trimming: 7 bases; junction bases outside the gene matches: 7. This CDR3 reads CASSIVNRGRGEAFF. CDR3 bases: TGTGCCAGTAGTATAGTTAACAGGGGGCGGGGTGAAGCTTTCTTT.

The chain recombines TRBV6-1 with TRBJ2-5; D remains ambiguous. Germline CDR1 MNHNS, CDR2 SASEGT. This CDR3 is 15 amino acids long. The V end was cut by 4 bases, the J end by 0 bases, with 12 bases between. The CDR3 loop is CASSVAWADQETQYF. Written as DNA, the CDR3 is TGTGCCAGCAGTGTCGCGTGGGCAGACCAAGAGACCCAGTACTTC.

The chain employs TRBV7-2 and TRBJ1-1; TRBD1 matches at 7 bases. This CDR3 is built from 15 residues. The junction had 9 bases not matched to a gene; V was cut back by 4 bases and J by 4 bases. The germline V gene has CDR1 SGHTA and CDR2 FQGNSA. For the CDR3, the DNA is TGTGCCAGCAGCTCCGACAGGGCGGGGATCACTGAAGCTTTCTTT. Amino acids: CASSSDRAGITEAFF.

The rearrangement uses TRBV9 and TRBJ1-1; D remains ambiguous. The CDR3 consists of 14 residues. Germline CDR1 is SGDLS and CDR2 is YYNGEE. Trimming stripped 4 bases from V and 3 bases from J, with 13 bases between. The CDR3 is CASSPRTDHTEAFF. The CDR3 DNA reads as TGTGCCAGCAGCCCCCGGACGGATCACACTGAAGCTTTCTTT.

The chain employs TRBV28 and TRBJ2-7, with D unresolved. The CDR3 covers 19 residues. V gave up 6 bases and J gave up 6 bases, with 33 bases separating them. The germline CDR1 and CDR2 sequences are MDHEN and SYDVKM. CDR3 DNA: TGTGCCAGCAGCCCCTTTCGGTTATTAGTGTCGGCGTGGGTTAGCGAGCAGTACTTC. Protein product: CASSPFRLLVSAWVSEQYF.

This sequence joins TRBV30 and TRBJ1-2; D remains unclear. From germline, CDR1 is GTSNPN and CDR2 SVGIG (reference sequence). This CDR3 is 13 amino acids long. V lost 8 bases, J lost 0 bases, and 13 bases lay in between. CDR3: CAATESPNYGYTF. The CDR3 nucleotides read TGTGCCGCTACAGAATCTCCTAACTATGGCTACACCTTC.

The chain uses TRBV4-2 and TRBJ2-7, with 10 bases aligning to TRBD2. The CDR3 spans 18 residues. The germline V gene encodes CDR1 LGHNA and CDR2 YNFKEQ. V lost 1 base, J lost 0 bases, and 9 bases stayed unmatched. The CDR3 region has the DNA TGTGCCAGCAGCCAAGGGGGACTAGCGCCTTTGACCTCCTACGAGCAGTACTTC. This encodes CASSQGGLAPLTSYEQYF.

The chain carries TRBV15 and TRBJ2-2; 11 bases align to TRBD2. The CDR3 totals 14 residues. Germline CDR1 is LNHNV and CDR2 is YYDKDF (reference sequence). V was clipped by 4 bases and J by 12 bases; unmatched bases: 7. DNA of the CDR3: TGTGCCACCAGCATTCGACTAGCGGGATGGAAGCTGTTTTTT. Its protein is CATSIRLAGWKLFF. Variable domain in full (rest from reference TRBV15 and TRBJ2-2): DAMVIQNPRYQVTQFGKPVTLSCSQTLNHNVMYWYQQKSSQAPKLLFHYYDKDFNNEADTPDNFQSRRPNTSFCFLDIRSPGLGDTAMYLCATSIRLAGWKLFFGEGSRLTVL.

This rearrangement joins TRBV2 to TRBJ2-3, with 10 nucleotides matching TRBD1. The CDR3 is 16 amino acids. Germline lookup yields CDR1 SNHLY and CDR2 FYNNEI. The J segment lost 3 bases and the V segment lost 5 bases, leaving 8 bases of the junction unmatched. CDR3 amino acids: CASSKTGGSRTDTQYF. The DNA for the CDR3 is TGTGCCAGCAGTAAGACAGGGGGCAGTAGGACAGATACGCAGTATTTT.

The rearrangement links TRBV29-1 to TRBJ1-5; no firm D call. CDR1 and CDR2 from the germline V gene are SQVTM and ANQGSEA. V gave up 3 bases and J gave up 5 bases, with 8 bases separating them. This CDR3 is built from 12 residues. DNA of the CDR3: TGCAGCGTTGAGATAGCCGATCAGCCCCAGCATTTT. It specifies CSVEIADQPQHF.

The chain carries TRBV2 and TRBJ1-1, with a possible D match to TRBD1 (6 bases). V gave up 6 bases and J gave up 1 base, with 15 bases separating them. The germline CDR1 and CDR2 sequences are SNHLY and FYNNEI. The CDR3 has 15 residues. CDR3 residues: CASSPEGGQNTEAFF. The CDR3, as DNA: TGTGCCAGCAGCCCGGAGGGGGGGCAGAACACTGAAGCTTTCTTT.

The CDR3 coding sequence is TGTGCCAGCAGCGTAGGGCTAGCATTCGTCACCGGGGAGCTGTTTTTT. Translating it yields CASSVGLAFVTGELFF. The rearrangement joins TRBV9 to TRBJ2-2, with D maybe TRBD2 (5 bases). V shed 0 bases and J shed 4 bases, with 13 bases lying between them. The CDR3 is 16 residues long. Germline values: CDR1 SGDLS, CDR2 YYNGEE.

The rearrangement links TRBV11-2 to TRBJ2-5; the D gene is possibly TRBD1 (6 bases). CDR1 and CDR2 (germline): SGHAT, FQNNGV. This CDR3 is built from 14 residues. V gave up 1 base and J gave up 2 bases, with 8 bases separating them. The CDR3 bases are TGTGCCAGCAGCTTAGCACAGGGACAAGAGACCCAGTACTTC. It translates to CASSLAQGQETQYF.

V usage is TRBV4-1 and J usage is TRBJ2-1, with 11 bases aligning to TRBD2. This CDR3 has 17 residues. The V segment lost 4 bases and the J segment 0 bases; nucleotides outside the gene matches: 5. Germline V lookup: CDR1 MGHRA, CDR2 YSYEKL. CDR3 DNA: TGCGCCAGCAGCCGGGGACTAGCGGTTAGCTCCTACAATGAGCAGTTCTTC. It encodes CASSRGLAVSSYNEQFF.

The CDR3 bases are TGCAGCGTTGAGTGGGGACAGGGTTATACTGAAGCTTTCTTT. Its protein product is CSVEWGQGYTEAFF. The chain uses TRBV29-1 and TRBJ1-1, with 9 bases aligning to TRBD1. The CDR3 has 14 residues. Unmatched junction bases numbered 7, after V lost 3 bases and J lost 5 bases. Germline CDR1 is SQVTM and CDR2 is ANQGSEA.

This chain connects TRBV5-6 to TRBJ2-5; D possibly corresponds to TRBD2 (5 bases). Between the trimmed V and J ends, which lost 0 bases and 0 bases, there was a span of 9 bases. Germline assignment: CDR1 SGHDT and CDR2 YYEEEE. CDR3 length: 15 residues. The CDR3 reads CASSLDSGNQETQYF. CDR3 in DNA: TGTGCCAGCAGCTTGGATTCCGGGAACCAAGAGACCCAGTACTTC.

This rearrangement joins TRBV28 to TRBJ1-5; D is uncertain. Trimming took off 7 bases at V and 2 bases at J, with 18 bases between the two ends. Germline V gene sequence: CDR1 MDHEN, CDR2 SYDVKM. The CDR3 runs to 16 residues. The CDR3 sequence: CASTQRGGLGNQPQHF. CDR3 coding DNA: TGTGCCAGCACGCAGCGGGGTGGCCTGGGCAATCAGCCCCAGCATTTT.

V usage is TRBV11-3 and J usage is TRBJ2-5, with D maybe TRBD1 (6 bases). This CDR3 region has 16 residues. V was trimmed by 1 base and J by 2 bases, leaving 14 bases between them. Germline CDR1 SGHNT, CDR2 YENEEA. CDR3 amino acids: CASSLGVGGRQETQYF. DNA of the CDR3: TGTGCCAGCAGCTTAGGGGTAGGGGGTAGACAAGAGACCCAGTACTTC.

The V gene is TRBV5-1, the J gene TRBJ1-1; D is unresolved. The germline V and J ends were trimmed by 4 bases and 0 bases, with 16 bases remaining between them. The CDR3 is 16 residues long. In germline, CDR1 is SGHRS, CDR2 YFSETQ. This CDR3 is CASSLGVSTMNTEAFF. In DNA form, the CDR3 reads TGCGCCAGCAGCCTTGGGGTAAGCACTATGAACACTGAAGCTTTCTTT.

The chain combines TRBV5-1 with TRBJ2-2; TRBD2 matches at 13 bases. Germline lookup yields CDR1 SGHRS and CDR2 YFSETQ. There are 16 residues in the CDR3. The V gene end was trimmed by 3 bases and the J gene end by 2 bases; junction bases not matched to a gene: 1. CDR3 sequence (DNA): TGCGCCAGCAGCTGGACTAGCGGGAGCAACACCGGGGAGCTGTTTTTT. Protein product: CASSWTSGSNTGELFF. Drawing the rest from reference TRBV5-1 and TRBJ2-2, the complete variable domain is KAGVTQTPRYLIKTRGQQVTLSCSPISGHRSVSWYQQTPGQGLQFLFEYFSETQRNKGNFPGRFSGRQFSNSRSEMNVSTLELGDSALYLCASSWTSGSNTGELFFGEGSRLTVL.

This clone showed up just once. The chain uses TRBV9 and TRBJ1-2, with D maybe TRBD1 (6 bases). V lost 4 bases and J lost 1, with 14 bases in between. Germline CDR1 and CDR2: SGDLS and YYNGEE. This CDR3 contains 15 residues. CDR3 nucleotides: TGTGCCAGCAGCCCCCGGGACACCTATAACTATGGCTACACCTTC. Protein sequence: CASSPRDTYNYGYTF. Based on the CDR3 plus reference TRBV9 and TRBJ1-2, the full variable domain is DSGVTQTPKHLITATGQRVTLRCSPRSGDLSVYWYQQSLDQGLQFLIQYYNGEERAKGNILERFSAQQFPDLHSELNLSSLELGDSALYFCASSPRDTYNYGYTFGSGTRLTVV.